A single sample is the source of the 21 T cell receptor beta chains below, sequenced in a study of follicular helper T cells after annual influenza vaccination. As to time point: 2014-2015 season, pre-vaccination. Using immunoSEQ multiplex PCR, the repertoire was profiled, and TCRdb retains in-frame clones only, with some absent. This table has roughly 13,000 clones, 70% to 90% appearing once. The sample was CXCR5- memory CD4+ T cells sorted from blood, taken on the day of influenza vaccination. These receptors were collected from an adult who received the influenza vaccine.

V is TRBV4-1 and J is TRBJ2-3, with 8 bases lining up with TRBD2. Looked up from germline, CDR1 is MGHRA and CDR2 is YSYEKL. The CDR3 spans 16 residues. Germline trimming cut 1 base from V and 4 bases from J; bases unmatched to any gene: 7. In DNA, the CDR3 is TGCGCCAGCAGCCAAGCACGGGGGGGCCGCGCAGATACGCAGTATTTT. The encoded protein is CASSQARGGRADTQYF.

The rearrangement links TRBV30 to TRBJ1-5; no clear D. Germline-derived CDR1 and CDR2 are GTSNPN and SVGIG (reference sequence). V was shortened by 0 bases and J by 5 bases, with 8 bases between the two germline ends. This CDR3 has 13 residues. The CDR3 DNA follows: TGTGCCTGGAGTGTCGGGAGGGATCAGCCCCAGCATTTT. Translated, it gives CAWSVGRDQPQHF.

V and J are TRBV27 and TRBJ1-6; maybe TRBD1 (6 bases). The CDR3 is 14 amino acids. Germline loops: CDR1 MNHEY, CDR2 SMNVEV (reference sequence). The V end lost 5 bases, the J end lost 6 bases, and 11 bases lay between the germline ends. The CDR3 protein is CASSQQGTNSPLHF. The CDR3, as DNA: TGTGCCAGCAGTCAACAGGGAACTAATTCACCCCTCCACTTT.

The gene calls are TRBV5-1 and TRBJ2-5; D gene ambiguous. Germline assignment: CDR1 SGHRS and CDR2 YFSETQ. CDR3 length: 13 amino acids. The V end was cut by 1 base, the J end by 5 bases, with 9 bases between. The CDR3 nucleotides read TGCGCCAGCAGCTTGAGTCACGGGGAGACCCAGTACTTC. This translates into CASSLSHGETQYF. The complete variable domain, with remaining parts taken from reference TRBV5-1 and TRBJ2-5, reads KAGVTQTPRYLIKTRGQQVTLSCSPISGHRSVSWYQQTPGQGLQFLFEYFSETQRNKGNFPGRFSGRQFSNSRSEMNVSTLELGDSALYLCASSLSHGETQYFGPGTRLLVL.

This chain joins TRBV4-2 and TRBJ2-7, with TRBD2 identical over 11 bases. CDR1 LGHNA and CDR2 YNFKEQ come from the germline V gene. Unmatched junction bases numbered 2, after V lost 3 bases and J lost 1 base. The CDR3 totals 15 residues. CDR3 sequence reads: CASSHLAGGSYEQYF. The CDR3 nucleotides read TGTGCCAGCAGCCATCTAGCGGGGGGATCCTACGAGCAGTACTTC.

This clone was recorded only once. The rearrangement joins TRBV5-1 to TRBJ2-5; D is perhaps TRBD2 (6 bases). Germline V lookup: CDR1 SGHRS, CDR2 YFSETQ. With 4 bases removed from V and 1 base from J, the gap between germline ends came to 11 bases. The CDR3 sequence is 14 residues long. CDR3 sequence reads: CASSLGTLQETQYF. CDR3 bases: TGCGCCAGCAGCCTCGGGACTCTCCAAGAGACCCAGTACTTC.

The chain couples TRBV4-3 to TRBJ2-2; tentatively, D is TRBD2 (6 bases). The CDR3 contains 18 residues. Germline lookup yields CDR1 LGHNA and CDR2 YSLEER. Trimming pared 1 base from V and 0 bases from J, leaving 15 bases between. CDR3 in amino acids: CASSQGDLGFANTGELFF. DNA for the CDR3: TGCGCCAGCAGCCAAGGGGACTTAGGATTCGCGAACACCGGGGAGCTGTTTTTT.

The J gene is TRBJ2-5, the V gene TRBV5-4; either TRBD1 or TRBD2 may supply D (5 bases each). V dropped 4 bases and J dropped 1 base, with 11 bases sitting between them. Germline V lookup: CDR1 SGHNT, CDR2 YYREEE (reference sequence). The CDR3 has 14 amino acids. CDR3 DNA: TGTGCCAGCAGCCCGACGGGGCGCCAAGAGACCCAGTACTTC. Amino acid sequence: CASSPTGRQETQYF.

The chain couples TRBV2 to TRBJ1-1; a weak D match, TRBD1 (5 bases). The length of the CDR3 is 13 residues. Trimming took 6 bases from V and 5 from J, leaving 13 bases between them. The V gene's germline CDR1 is SNHLY and CDR2 FYNNEI. This chain's CDR3 is CASSPGGWTEAFF. The CDR3 DNA reads as TGTGCCAGCAGCCCGGGGGGGTGGACTGAAGCTTTCTTT. Combining the CDR3 with reference TRBV2 and TRBJ1-1 gives the whole variable domain EPEVTQTPSHQVTQMGQEVILRCVPISNHLYFYWYRQILGQKVEFLVSFYNNEISEKSEIFDDQFSVERPDGSNFTLKIRSTKLEDSAMYFCASSPGGWTEAFFGQGTRLTVV.

The chain joins TRBV29-1 to TRBJ2-3; 9 nucleotides align to TRBD2. This CDR3 has 14 amino acids. Germline lookup yields CDR1 SQVTM and CDR2 ANQGSEA. V lost 4 bases, J lost 2 bases, and 4 bases stayed unmatched. CDR3 sequence: CSVGAGGFTDTQYF. The CDR3 coding sequence is TGCAGCGTTGGGGCGGGGGGGTTCACAGATACGCAGTATTTT.

V gene TRBV5-1 combines with J gene TRBJ2-3; 9 bases fit TRBD2. CDR3 size: 16 residues. The V and J ends lost 0 bases and 7 bases, in that order; junction bases with no gene match: 9. Germline CDR1 reads SGHRS; CDR2 reads YFSETQ. The DNA for the CDR3 is TGCGCCAGCAGCTTGGCCGGGACTAGCAGTTCAAATACGCAGTATTTT. It yields the protein CASSLAGTSSSNTQYF.

The chain recombines TRBV11-2 with TRBJ2-5; a possible D gene is TRBD1 (6 bases). Germline V gene data show CDR1 as SGHAT and CDR2 as FQNNGV. The CDR3 has 13 amino acids. V lost 5 bases and J lost 5, with 12 bases in between. CDR3 nucleotides: TGTGCCAGCAGCAAGGGGGTAGTGGAGACCCAGTACTTC. This gives the protein CASSKGVVETQYF.

The gene calls are TRBV30 and TRBJ1-6, with unresolved D. CDR1 and CDR2 (germline): GTSNPN, SVGIG (reference sequence). There are 14 residues in the CDR3. V was pared by 3 bases and J by 10 bases, with 16 bases between. CDR3 in amino acids: CAWSRRVTGSPLHF. CDR3 in DNA: TGTGCCTGGAGCAGAAGGGTAACGGGATCACCCCTCCACTTT.

In this sample, this clone turned up once. The CDR3 here is CASSPRRVGPYEQYF. The CDR3, as DNA: TGTGCCAGCAGTCCCAGAAGGGTTGGTCCGTACGAGCAGTACTTC. The rearrangement uses TRBV28 and TRBJ2-7; D is undetermined. Per the germline V gene, CDR1 is MDHEN and CDR2 is SYDVKM. Trimming pared 5 bases from V and 4 bases from J, leaving 18 bases between. The CDR3 is 15 residues long.

This clone occurred a few times. The rearrangement joins TRBV15 to TRBJ1-6; the D is unclear. The CDR3 sequence is 13 residues long. CDR1 and CDR2 from the germline V gene are LNHNV and YYDKDF (reference sequence). The ends were cut back, 1 base at V and 10 bases at J, with 8 bases in the middle. CDR3 sequence: CATSRVYTSPLHF. The CDR3 DNA reads as TGTGCCACCAGCAGAGTATATACATCACCCCTCCACTTT.

The chain combines TRBV19 with TRBJ1-5; D is possibly TRBD1 (5 bases). The CDR3 contains 15 residues. The germline V and J ends were trimmed by 6 bases and 4 bases, with 16 bases remaining between them. The V gene's germline CDR1 is LNHDA and CDR2 SQIVND (reference sequence). CDR3 sequence reads: CASRRAGTRNQPQHF. For the CDR3, the DNA is TGTGCCAGTAGGCGAGCAGGGACGAGGAATCAGCCCCAGCATTTT. Supplemented by reference TRBV19 and TRBJ1-5, the full variable domain reads DGGITQSPKYLFRKEGQNVTLSCEQNLNHDAMYWYRQDPGQGLRLIYYSQIVNDFQKGDIAEGYSVSREKKESFPLTVTSAQKNPTAFYLCASRRAGTRNQPQHFGDGTRLSIL.

The rearrangement links TRBV4-1 to TRBJ2-7, with no clear D. This CDR3 is built from 15 residues. The germline gives CDR1 MGHRA, CDR2 YSYEKL. V was clipped by 0 bases and J by 6 bases, with 15 bases between them. In DNA, the CDR3 is TGCGCCAGCAGCCAAGATAGGGCTGGTTTCTTCGAGCAGTACTTC. Translating it yields CASSQDRAGFFEQYF.

The rearrangement links TRBV6-5 to TRBJ1-3; 7 positions match TRBD1. The CDR3 is 14 amino acids. The V gene's germline CDR1 is MNHEY and CDR2 SVGAGI. V shed 7 bases and J 2 bases; nucleotides not matched to a gene: 5. The CDR3 sequence: CASTKTGTGNTIYF. In DNA, the CDR3 is TGTGCCAGCACTAAGACAGGGACTGGAAACACCATATATTTT.

The chain uses TRBV9 and TRBJ2-5; TRBD2 aligns across 9 bases. The CDR3 is 16 residues long. Germline V gene data show CDR1 as SGDLS and CDR2 as YYNGEE. J lost 0 bases, V lost 0 bases, and 3 bases had no gene match. CDR3 sequence reads: CASSVDLAGNQETQYF. CDR3 bases: TGTGCCAGCAGCGTAGATCTAGCGGGGAACCAAGAGACCCAGTACTTC.

This chain connects TRBV7-7 to TRBJ1-1; D unresolved. Germline loops: CDR1 SSHAT, CDR2 FNYEAQ (reference sequence). Between the trimmed V and J ends, which lost 1 base and 1 base, there was a span of 4 bases. The CDR3 totals 13 residues. This CDR3 reads CASSLEQNTEAFF. The CDR3 DNA reads TGTGCCAGCAGCTTAGAACAGAACACTGAAGCTTTCTTT.

This sequence joins TRBV15 and TRBJ1-2; 7 positions match TRBD1. Germline CDR1 is LNHNV and CDR2 is YYDKDF (reference sequence). The CDR3 loop spans 15 amino acids. Unmatched junction bases numbered 6, after V lost 1 base and J lost 4 bases. This CDR3 is CATSRGPGQTYGYTF. The DNA for the CDR3 is TGTGCCACCAGCAGAGGCCCGGGACAGACCTATGGCTACACCTTC.